This TCR beta chain was identified during a study of blood T cell repertoires in COVID-19. Germline loops: CDR1 MNHEY, CDR2 SVGAGI. The CDR3 runs 14 residues. V lost 2 bases and J 3 bases, leaving 7 bases between the germline ends. Profiling relied on immunoSEQ multiplex PCR, and the TCRdb table lists in-frame clones only, not all of them. The repertoire holds 110,000 to 150,000 clones, with approximately 80% as singletons. What was sequenced was peripheral blood. The clonotype originates from a woman in her fifties or sixties with acute or convalescent COVID-19. The V call is TRBV6-5, the J call TRBJ2-2; D is unresolved. The CDR3 bases are TGTGCCAGCAGTTACCTTTCTTACACCGGGGAGCTGTTTTTT. It specifies CASSYLSYTGELFF.